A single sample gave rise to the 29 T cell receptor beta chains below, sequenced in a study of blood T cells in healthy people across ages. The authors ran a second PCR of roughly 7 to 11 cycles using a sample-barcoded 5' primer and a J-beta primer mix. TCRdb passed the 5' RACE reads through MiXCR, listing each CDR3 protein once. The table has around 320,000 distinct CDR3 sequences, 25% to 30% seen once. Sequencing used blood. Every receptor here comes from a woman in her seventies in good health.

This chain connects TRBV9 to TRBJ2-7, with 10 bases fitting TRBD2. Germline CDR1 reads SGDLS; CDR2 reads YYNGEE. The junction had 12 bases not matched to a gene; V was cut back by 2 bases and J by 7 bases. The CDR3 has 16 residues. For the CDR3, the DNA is TGTGCCAGCAGCGTCCCCGTCCCTAGCGGGAGTTGTGAGCAGTACTTC. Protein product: CASSVPVPSGSCEQYF.

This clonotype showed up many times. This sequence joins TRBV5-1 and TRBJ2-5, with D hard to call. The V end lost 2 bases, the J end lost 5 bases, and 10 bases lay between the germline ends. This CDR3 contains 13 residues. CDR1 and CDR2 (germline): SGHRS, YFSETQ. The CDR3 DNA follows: TGCGCCAGCAGCTTATTGATAACGGAGACCCAGTACTTC. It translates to CASSLLITETQYF.

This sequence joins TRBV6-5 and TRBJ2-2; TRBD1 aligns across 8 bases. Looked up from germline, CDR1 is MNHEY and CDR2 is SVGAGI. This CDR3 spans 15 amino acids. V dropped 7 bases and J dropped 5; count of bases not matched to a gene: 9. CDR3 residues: CASTGDRGFTGELFF. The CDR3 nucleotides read TGTGCCAGCACCGGAGACAGGGGATTTACCGGGGAGCTGTTTTTT.

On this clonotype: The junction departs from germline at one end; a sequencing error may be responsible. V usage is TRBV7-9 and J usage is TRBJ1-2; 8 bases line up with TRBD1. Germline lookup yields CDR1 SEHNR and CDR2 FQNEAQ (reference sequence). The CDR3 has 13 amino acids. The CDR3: CASSTGQGSGHTF. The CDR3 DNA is TGTGCCAGCAGCACAGGACAGGGCTCTGGCCACACCTTC.

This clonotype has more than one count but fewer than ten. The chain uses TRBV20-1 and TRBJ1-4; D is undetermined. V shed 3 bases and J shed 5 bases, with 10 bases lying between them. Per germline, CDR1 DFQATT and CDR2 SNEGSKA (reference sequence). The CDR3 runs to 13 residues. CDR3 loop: CSASPVPNEKLFF. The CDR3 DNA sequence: TGCAGTGCTAGCCCAGTACCGAATGAAAAACTGTTTTTT.

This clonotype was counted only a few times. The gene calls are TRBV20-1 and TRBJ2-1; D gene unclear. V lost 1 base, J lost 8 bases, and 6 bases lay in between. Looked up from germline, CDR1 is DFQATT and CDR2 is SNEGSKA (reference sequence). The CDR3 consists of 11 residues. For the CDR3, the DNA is TGCAGTGCTAGAGGGCCACATGAGCAGTTCTTC. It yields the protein CSARGPHEQFF.

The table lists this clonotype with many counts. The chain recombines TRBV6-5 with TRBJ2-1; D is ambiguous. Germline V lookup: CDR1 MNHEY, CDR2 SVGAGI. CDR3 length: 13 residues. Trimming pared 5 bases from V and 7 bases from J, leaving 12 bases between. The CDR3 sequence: CASSVRESNEQFF. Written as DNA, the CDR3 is TGTGCCAGCAGTGTTCGCGAGAGTAATGAGCAGTTCTTC.

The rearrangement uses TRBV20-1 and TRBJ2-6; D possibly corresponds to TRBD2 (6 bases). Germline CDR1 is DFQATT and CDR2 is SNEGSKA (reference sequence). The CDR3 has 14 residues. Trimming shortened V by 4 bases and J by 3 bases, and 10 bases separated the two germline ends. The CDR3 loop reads CSAKEGGGANVLTF. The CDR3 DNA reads TGCAGTGCTAAGGAGGGAGGTGGGGCCAACGTCCTGACTTTC.

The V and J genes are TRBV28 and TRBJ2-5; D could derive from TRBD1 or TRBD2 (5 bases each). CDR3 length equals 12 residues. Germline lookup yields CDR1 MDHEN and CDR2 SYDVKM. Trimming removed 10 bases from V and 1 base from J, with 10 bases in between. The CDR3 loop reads CATEGLQETQYF. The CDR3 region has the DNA TGTGCCACCGAGGGGCTCCAAGAGACCCAGTACTTC.

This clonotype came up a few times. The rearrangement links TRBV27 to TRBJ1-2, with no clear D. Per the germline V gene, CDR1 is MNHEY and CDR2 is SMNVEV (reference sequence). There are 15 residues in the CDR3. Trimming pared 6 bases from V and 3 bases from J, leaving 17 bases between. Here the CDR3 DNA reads TGTGCCAGCAGCCCCACGATGGGAGCCGACTATGGCTACACCTTC. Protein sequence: CASSPTMGADYGYTF.

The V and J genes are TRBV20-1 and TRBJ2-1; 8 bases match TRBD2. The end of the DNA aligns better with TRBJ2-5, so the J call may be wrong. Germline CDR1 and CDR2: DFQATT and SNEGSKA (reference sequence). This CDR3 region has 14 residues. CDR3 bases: TGCAGTGCTGCGACCGGGACTAGATATGAGACCCAGTACTTC. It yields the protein CSAATGTRYETQYF.

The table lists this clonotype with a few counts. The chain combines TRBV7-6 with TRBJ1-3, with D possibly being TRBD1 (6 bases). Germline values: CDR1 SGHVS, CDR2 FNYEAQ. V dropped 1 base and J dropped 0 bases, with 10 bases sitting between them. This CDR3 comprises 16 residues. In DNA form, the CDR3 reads TGTGCCAGCAGCTTAGTACAGGGCTTCTCTGGAAACACCATATATTTT. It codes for CASSLVQGFSGNTIYF.

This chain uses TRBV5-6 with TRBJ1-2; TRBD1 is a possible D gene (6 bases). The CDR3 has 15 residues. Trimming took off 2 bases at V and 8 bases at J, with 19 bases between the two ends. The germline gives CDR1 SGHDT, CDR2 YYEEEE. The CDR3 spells CASSLPDRSPGGYTF. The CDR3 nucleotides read TGTGCCAGCAGCTTACCGGACAGAAGCCCAGGGGGCTACACCTTC.

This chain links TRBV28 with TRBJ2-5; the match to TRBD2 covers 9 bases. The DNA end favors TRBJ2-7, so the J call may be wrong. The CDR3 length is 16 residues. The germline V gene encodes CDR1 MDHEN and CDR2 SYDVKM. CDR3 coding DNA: TGTGCCAGCAGTTTCAGTTGGGTAGCGGGAGCTGACGAGCAGTACTTC. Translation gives CASSFSWVAGADEQYF.

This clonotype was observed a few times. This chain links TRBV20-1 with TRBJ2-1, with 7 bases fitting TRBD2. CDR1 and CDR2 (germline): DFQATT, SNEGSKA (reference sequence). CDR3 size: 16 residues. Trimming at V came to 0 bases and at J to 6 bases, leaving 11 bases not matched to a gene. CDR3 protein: CSARDSRTSDRNEQFF. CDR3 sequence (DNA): TGCAGTGCTAGAGATTCACGGACTAGTGATCGCAATGAGCAGTTCTTC.

The CDR3 loop is CATTTGVPYEQYF. CDR3 DNA sequence: TGTGCCACCACTACAGGGGTACCCTACGAGCAGTACTTC. The J gene is TRBJ2-7, the V gene TRBV28; 7 nucleotides align to TRBD1. V trimming: 10 bases; J trimming: 2 bases; junction bases outside the gene matches: 8. The CDR3 extends over 13 amino acids. The germline V gene encodes CDR1 MDHEN and CDR2 SYDVKM.

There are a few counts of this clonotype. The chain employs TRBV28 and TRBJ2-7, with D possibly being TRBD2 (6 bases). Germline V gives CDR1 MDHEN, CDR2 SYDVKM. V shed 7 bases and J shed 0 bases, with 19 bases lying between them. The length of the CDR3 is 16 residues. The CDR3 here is CASNPGRLASSYEQYF. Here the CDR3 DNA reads TGTGCCAGCAACCCGGGCCGGCTAGCGTCCTCCTACGAGCAGTACTTC.

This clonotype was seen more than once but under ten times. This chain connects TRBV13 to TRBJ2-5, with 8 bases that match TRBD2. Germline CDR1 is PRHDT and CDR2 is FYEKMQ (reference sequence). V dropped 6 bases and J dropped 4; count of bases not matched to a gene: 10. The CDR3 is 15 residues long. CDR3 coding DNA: TGTGCCAGCAGGCTACGGGGGGGATTTCGAGAGACCCAGTACTTC. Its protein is CASRLRGGFRETQYF.

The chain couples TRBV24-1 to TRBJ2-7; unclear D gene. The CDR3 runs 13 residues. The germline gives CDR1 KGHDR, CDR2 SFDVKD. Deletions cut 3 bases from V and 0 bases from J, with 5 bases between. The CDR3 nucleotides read TGTGCCACCAGTGATAACGGCTCCTACGAGCAGTACTTC. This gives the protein CATSDNGSYEQYF.

CDR3 region: CASSLGAGEDEQFF. CDR3 DNA sequence: TGTGCCAGCAGCTTAGGGGCGGGAGAGGATGAGCAGTTCTTC. The chain links TRBV7-3 to TRBJ2-1; TRBD2 matches at 7 bases. The CDR3 has 14 residues. V shed 2 bases and J 8 bases; nucleotides not matched to a gene: 6. Germline-derived CDR1 and CDR2 are SGHTA and FQGTGA.

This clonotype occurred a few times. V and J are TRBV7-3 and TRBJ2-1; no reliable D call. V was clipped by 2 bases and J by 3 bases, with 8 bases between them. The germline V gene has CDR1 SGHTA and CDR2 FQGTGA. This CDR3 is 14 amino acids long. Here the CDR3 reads CASSLGLIYNEQFF. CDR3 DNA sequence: TGTGCCAGCAGCTTAGGCCTTATCTACAATGAGCAGTTCTTC.

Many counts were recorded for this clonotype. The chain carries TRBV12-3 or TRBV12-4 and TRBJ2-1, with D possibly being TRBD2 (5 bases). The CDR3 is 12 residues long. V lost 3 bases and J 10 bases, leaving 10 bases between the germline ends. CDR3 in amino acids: CASSLRVNEQFF. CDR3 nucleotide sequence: TGTGCCAGCAGTTTGAGGGTCAACGAGCAGTTCTTC.

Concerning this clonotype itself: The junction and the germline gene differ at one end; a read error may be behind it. CDR3 nucleotide sequence: TGTGCCAGCTCACCGACCGAGTATAGCAATCAGCCCCGGCATTTT. It specifies CASSPTEYSNQPRHF. The J gene is TRBJ1-5, the V gene TRBV18, with unresolved D. The CDR3 runs to 15 residues. Germline loops: CDR1 KGHSH, CDR2 LQKENI.

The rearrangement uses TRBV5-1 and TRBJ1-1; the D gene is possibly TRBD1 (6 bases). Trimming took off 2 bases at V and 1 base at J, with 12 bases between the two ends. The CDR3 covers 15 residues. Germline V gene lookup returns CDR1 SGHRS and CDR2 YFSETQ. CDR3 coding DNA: TGCGCCAGCAGCTTCTTCGGGGGCACGAACACTGAAGCTTTCTTT. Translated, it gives CASSFFGGTNTEAFF.

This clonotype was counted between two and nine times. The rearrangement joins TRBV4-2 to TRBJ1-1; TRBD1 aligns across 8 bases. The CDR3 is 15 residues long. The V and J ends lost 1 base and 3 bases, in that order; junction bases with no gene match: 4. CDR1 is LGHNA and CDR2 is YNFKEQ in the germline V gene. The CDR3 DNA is TGTGCCAGCAGCCAAGCGGGACAGGATTACACTGAAGCTTTCTTT. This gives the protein CASSQAGQDYTEAFF.

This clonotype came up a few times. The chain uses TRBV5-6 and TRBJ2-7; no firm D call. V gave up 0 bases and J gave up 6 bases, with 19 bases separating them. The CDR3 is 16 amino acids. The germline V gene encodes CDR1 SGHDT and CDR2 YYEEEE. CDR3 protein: CASSLAAGRETVEQYF. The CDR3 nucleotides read TGTGCCAGCAGCTTGGCCGCAGGACGCGAAACGGTCGAGCAGTACTTC.

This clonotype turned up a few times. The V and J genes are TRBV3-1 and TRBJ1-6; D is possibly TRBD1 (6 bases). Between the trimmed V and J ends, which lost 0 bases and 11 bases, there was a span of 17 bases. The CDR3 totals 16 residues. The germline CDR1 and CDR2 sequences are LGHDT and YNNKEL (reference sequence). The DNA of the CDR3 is TGTGCCAGCAGCCAAGACCCCGGGACCGGGGGGCCACCCCTCCACTTT. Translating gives CASSQDPGTGGPPLHF. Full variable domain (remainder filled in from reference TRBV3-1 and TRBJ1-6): DTAVSQTPKYLVTQMGNDKSIKCEQNLGHDTMYWYKQDSKKFLKIMFSYNNKELIINETVPNRFSPKSPDKAHLNLHINSLELGDSAVYFCASSQDPGTGGPPLHFGNGTRLTVT.

CDR3 in DNA: TGTGCCAGCAGCGGCGGGACTAACGACAATGAGCAGTTCTTC. It encodes CASSGGTNDNEQFF. This chain links TRBV5-5 with TRBJ2-1; TRBD2 agrees at 7 bases. CDR3 length equals 14 residues. J gave up 5 bases and V 4 bases, and 6 bases lay outside the gene matches. Germline-derived CDR1 and CDR2 are SGHKS and YYEKEE (reference sequence).

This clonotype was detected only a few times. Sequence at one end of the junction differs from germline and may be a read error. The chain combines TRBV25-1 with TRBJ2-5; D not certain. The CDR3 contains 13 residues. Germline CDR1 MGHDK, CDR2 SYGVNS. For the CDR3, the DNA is TGTGCCAGCACCCTGGGGTTTCGAGAGGCCCAGTACTTC. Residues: CASTLGFREAQYF.